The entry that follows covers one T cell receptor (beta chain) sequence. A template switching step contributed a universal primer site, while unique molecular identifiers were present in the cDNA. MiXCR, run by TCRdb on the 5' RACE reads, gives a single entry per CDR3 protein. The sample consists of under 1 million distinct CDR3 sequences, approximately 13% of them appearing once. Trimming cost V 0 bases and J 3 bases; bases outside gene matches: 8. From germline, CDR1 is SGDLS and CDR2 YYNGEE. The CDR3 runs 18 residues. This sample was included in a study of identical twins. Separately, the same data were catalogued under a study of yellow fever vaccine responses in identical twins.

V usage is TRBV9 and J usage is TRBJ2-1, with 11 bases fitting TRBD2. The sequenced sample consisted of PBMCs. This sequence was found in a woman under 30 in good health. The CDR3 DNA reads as TGTGCCAGCAGCGTAGAGGGGCTAGCGGGAGGCCTCTACAATGAGCAGTTCTTC. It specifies CASSVEGLAGGLYNEQFF.